The present entry profiles one T cell receptor beta chain with its context. Its antigen remains unidentified. The sample belongs to a study of beta chain features in type 1 diabetes. In germline, CDR1 is KGHSH, CDR2 LQKENI. The CDR3 contains 18 residues. The junction had 13 bases not matched to a gene; V was cut back by 0 bases and J by 7 bases. Expressed TCRB transcripts were sequenced, since all the RNA that had been isolated was reverse transcribed. The protocol was immunoSEQ multiplex PCR, while the TCRdb copy is restricted to in-frame clones and leaves out a portion. This repertoire shows 300,000 to 400,000 clones, about 12% found once; its top ten account for roughly 0.015%. Study observations and caveats: Type 1 diabetes patients had TCRB CDR3s that were shorter (moderately but significantly so) in all four CD4+ subsets.

The rearrangement uses TRBV18 and TRBJ2-3; 10 bases map to TRBD2. The TCR was taken from a man between 18 and 29 years old in good health. Material: naive CD4+ T cells from blood. Here the CDR3 reads CASSPPDSGRSTSNTQYF. The CDR3 nucleotides read TGTGCCAGCTCACCACCGGATAGCGGGAGGTCTACATCCAATACGCAGTATTTT.